This TCR beta chain was recovered during a study of cytomegalovirus exposure and HLA in healthy donors. Produced via immunoSEQ multiplex PCR; TCRdb's table is partial and in-frame only. The data contain about 110,000 clones, about 85% of them singletons. This CDR3 region has 14 residues. The V end lost 3 bases, the J end lost 3 bases, and 14 bases lay between the germline ends. CDR1 GTSNPN and CDR2 SVGIG come from the germline V gene (reference sequence). This receptor was identified in a woman in her late teens or twenties in good health and CMV-seronegative. The sequenced material came from PBMCs. J is TRBJ2-5 and V is TRBV30; D may be TRBD1 (6 bases). Here the CDR3 DNA reads TGTGCCTGGAGGGCCGACAGGCAAAAAGAGACCCAGTACTTC. Residues: CAWRADRQKETQYF.